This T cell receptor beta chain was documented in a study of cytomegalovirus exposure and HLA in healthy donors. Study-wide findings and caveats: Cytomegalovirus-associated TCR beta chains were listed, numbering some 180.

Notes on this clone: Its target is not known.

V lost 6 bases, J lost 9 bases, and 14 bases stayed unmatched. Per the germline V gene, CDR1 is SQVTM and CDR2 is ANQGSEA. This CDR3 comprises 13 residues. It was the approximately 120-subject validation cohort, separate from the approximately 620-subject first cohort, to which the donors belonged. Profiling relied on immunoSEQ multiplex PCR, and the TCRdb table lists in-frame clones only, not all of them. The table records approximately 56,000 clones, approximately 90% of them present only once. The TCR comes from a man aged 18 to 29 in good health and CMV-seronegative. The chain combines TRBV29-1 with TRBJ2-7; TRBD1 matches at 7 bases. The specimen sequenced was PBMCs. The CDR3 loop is CSVRDRGSVVQYF. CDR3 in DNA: TGCAGCGTCCGGGACAGAGGTTCCGTGGTGCAGTACTTC.